A selection of T cell receptor beta chains follows, all from one sample in a study of T-cell reconstitution after alpha-beta-depleted transplantation in children. TCRdb ran MiXCR on the PCR reads and lists one entry per CDR3 protein. This sample has 490,000 or so distinct CDR3 sequences, with roughly an eighth found just once. Sequences were derived from PBMCs from the stem cell graft donor, sampled from the stem cell graft. These receptors were collected from a human donor who donated a stem cell graft to a child with combined immunodeficiency. Each CDR3 is given with its conserved first and last residue. Each record gives: V gene, J gene, CDR3 protein.

>TRBV3-1|TRBJ2-1
CASSQVRASGNNEQFF
>TRBV2|TRBJ2-2
CASSEAMAGTGELFF
>TRBV30|TRBJ1-6
CAWSGDRGSPLHF
>TRBV12-3/TRBV12-4|TRBJ2-1
CASSLGHRAYNEQFF
>TRBV29-1|TRBJ2-3
CSVEGPEGLAGVGGDTQYF
>TRBV12-3/TRBV12-4|TRBJ1-1
CASSLGAGRNTEAFF
>TRBV20-1|TRBJ2-1
CSARKQLRGGEQFF
>TRBV6-2/TRBV6-3|TRBJ2-7
CASSQLTSGISREQYF
>TRBV4-3|TRBJ2-7
CASSQVVSGSGEQYF
>TRBV29-1|TRBJ2-7
CSVGFRTGRDEQYF
>TRBV29-1|TRBJ2-7
CSVAVTGGGYEQYF
>TRBV6-5|TRBJ1-5
CASSYGPGQGQPQHF
>TRBV12-3/TRBV12-4|TRBJ2-1
CASSSVAEQFF
>TRBV12-3/TRBV12-4|TRBJ1-5
CASSFGPGSNQPQHF
>TRBV9|TRBJ2-5
CASSAQRGLNVQETQYF
>TRBV27|TRBJ2-1
CASKMRGVNNEQFF
>TRBV3-1|TRBJ2-5
CASSIRETQYF
>TRBV20-1|TRBJ2-5
CSARVIAGAETQYF
>TRBV20-1|TRBJ2-1
CSAPGVYYNEQFF
>TRBV2|TRBJ2-7
CASGSIGTGGEQYF
>TRBV6-1|TRBJ2-1
CASSQPGQGKNEQFF
>TRBV5-1|TRBJ2-3
CATGGSSTDTQYF
>TRBV15|TRBJ2-7
CATSRDRVKEQYF
>TRBV4-2|TRBJ2-7
CASSLRTSGSYEQYF
>TRBV7-9|TRBJ2-3
CASSPTGSSDTQYF
>TRBV29-1|TRBJ1-2
CSVLAGTWGYTF
>TRBV29-1|TRBJ2-5
CSSSGGTVGETQYF
>TRBV12-3/TRBV12-4|TRBJ2-1
CASIRRGGGSYNEQFF
>TRBV6-2/TRBV6-3|TRBJ2-1
CASSVERETYNEQFF
>TRBV7-9|TRBJ1-1
CASSLYSNTEAFF
>TRBV20-1|TRBJ2-7
CSARDGTSAYEQYF
>TRBV20-1|TRBJ2-1
CSARDRTSGLWFF
>TRBV20-1|TRBJ2-1
CSASGGRAYNEQFF
>TRBV20-1|TRBJ2-2
CSASEYTGELFF
>TRBV10-3|TRBJ2-3
CAINPSGAMADTQYF
>TRBV10-1|TRBJ2-7
CASSETTEGYEQYF
>TRBV7-2|TRBJ2-7
CASSTVGQGYEQYF
>TRBV6-2/TRBV6-3|TRBJ2-2
CASSDRQSPSGELFF
>TRBV7-9|TRBJ1-2
CASSLLEYGYTF
>TRBV5-5|TRBJ2-1
CASSLGSADEQFF
>TRBV30|TRBJ2-7
CAWSGAGGREQYF
>TRBV5-1|TRBJ2-7
CASSLGSGTETYEQYF
>TRBV30|TRBJ2-7
CASVPFPGLAGGEQYF
>TRBV20-1|TRBJ2-1
CSALAGGSYNEQFF
>TRBV6-1|TRBJ2-2
CASISLAGGTGELFF
>TRBV4-3|TRBJ2-2
CASSPVSGERTLSTGELFF
>TRBV10-3|TRBJ2-6
CAISESGASGANVLTF
>TRBV20-1|TRBJ2-3
CSASLAGSDTQYF